This T cell receptor beta chain was identified in a study of identical twins' blood T cells. The study's findings and limits: Twin similarity might stem from environmental factors, not only genetics.

This clonotype came up a few times. Its target is not known. CDR1 is SGHRS and CDR2 is YFSETQ in the germline V gene. The CDR3 contains 14 residues. V lost 1 base to trimming and J lost 4 bases; unmatched junction nucleotides: 3. TCRdb reanalysed the 5' RACE reads using MiXCR and keeps one entry per CDR3 protein. The table lists 400,000 or so distinct CDR3 sequences, 28% of them singletons. The donors were healthy female monozygous twins, three pairs in total. This clonotype originated in a woman aged 18-50 years in good health. Sequenced input: PBMCs. The genes are TRBV5-1 and TRBJ2-7; TRBD2 agrees at 9 bases. CDR3 coding DNA: TGCGCCAGCAGCTTGATTAGCGGGAGTTACGAGCAGTACTTC. Protein product: CASSLISGSYEQYF.